This TCR beta chain was retrieved from a study of identifying expanded T cells in peripheral blood. Unmatched junction bases numbered 3, after V lost 1 base and J lost 7 bases. CDR1 and CDR2 (germline): LNHNV, YYDKDF (reference sequence). The CDR3 length is 15 residues. During the collection period, no donor immune events like infections were recorded. TCRdb's table, derived via immunoSEQ multiplex PCR, lists solely in-frame clones and lacks some. The repertoire consists of about 130,000 clones, with 75% to 90% occurring once and the leading ten covering about 8%. J is TRBJ1-6 and V is TRBV15, with TRBD1 matching over 8 bases. This receptor was obtained from a person aged 18 to 75 in good health. What was sequenced was blood. The CDR3 nucleotides are TGTGCCACCAGCAGAGCGACAGGGGAAAATTCACCCCTCCACTTT. Its translation: CATSRATGENSPLHF.